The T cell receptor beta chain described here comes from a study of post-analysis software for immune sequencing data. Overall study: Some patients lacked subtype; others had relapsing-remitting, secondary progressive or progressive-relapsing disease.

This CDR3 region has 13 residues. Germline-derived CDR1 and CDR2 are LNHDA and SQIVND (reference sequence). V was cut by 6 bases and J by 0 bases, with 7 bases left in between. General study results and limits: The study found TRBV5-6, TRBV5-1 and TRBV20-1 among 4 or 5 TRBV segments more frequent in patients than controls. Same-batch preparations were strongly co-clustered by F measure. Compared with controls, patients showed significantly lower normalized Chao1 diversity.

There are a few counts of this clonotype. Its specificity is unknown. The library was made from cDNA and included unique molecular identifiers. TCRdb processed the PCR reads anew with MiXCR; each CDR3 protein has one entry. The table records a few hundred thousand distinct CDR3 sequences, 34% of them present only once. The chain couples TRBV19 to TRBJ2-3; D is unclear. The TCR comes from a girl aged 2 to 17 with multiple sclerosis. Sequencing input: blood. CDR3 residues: CASRGKSTDTQYF. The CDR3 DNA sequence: TGTGCCAGTAGAGGCAAGAGCACAGATACGCAGTATTTT.